A single T cell receptor beta chain is shown here with its context. The antigen is undetermined. Per germline, CDR1 SNHLY and CDR2 FYNNEI. This CDR3 comprises 16 residues. Between the trimmed V and J ends, which lost 4 bases and 2 bases, there was a span of 16 bases. The source of the sample is a study of cytomegalovirus exposure and HLA in healthy donors. With 60 Vbeta and 13 Jbeta primers, the PCR was carried out. Method: immunoSEQ multiplex PCR; TCRdb's copy keeps in-frame clones and lacks some. The table includes some 140,000 clones, around 80% detected once. The study's findings and limits: Altogether, 150 to 200 TCR beta chains were recorded as cytomegalovirus-associated. Among the sequence variants, a highly shared cluster was likely an artifact of sequencing. High specificity and sensitivity for cytomegalovirus status were reported for the classifier.

Sequenced material: PBMCs. The chain recombines TRBV2 with TRBJ2-3; D perhaps matches TRBD1 (6 bases). This sequence was found in a woman between 40 and 50 years old in good health and CMV-seropositive. CDR3 DNA sequence: TGTGCCAGCAGTGTGGGAGACAGGACTTACACAGATACGCAGTATTTT. Protein sequence: CASSVGDRTYTDTQYF. The entire variable domain, with the rest obtained from reference TRBV2 and TRBJ2-3, is as follows: EPEVTQTPSHQVTQMGQEVILRCVPISNHLYFYWYRQILGQKVEFLVSFYNNEISEKSEIFDDQFSVERPDGSNFTLKIRSTKLEDSAMYFCASSVGDRTYTDTQYFGPGTRLTVL.